The clone carrying this TCR beta chain was picked up many times. Its antigen is still unknown. Pregnant or lactating patients were excluded, as were those with uncontrolled infection or other autoimmune disease. These data are taken from a study of T cells in Graves' hyperthyroidism and ophthalmopathy. Across the whole study: Peripheral blood sampling occurred at initial diagnosis, before any treatment.

Germline CDR1 and CDR2: DFQATT and SNEGSKA (reference sequence). CDR3 size: 12 residues. V was clipped by 4 bases and J by 7 bases, with 11 bases between them. Overall study findings and caveats: Progression to ophthalmopathy was predicted a median of 6.5 months early.

RNA transcripts served as the template for amplifying TCR beta CDR3 regions. An initial round of RT-PCR targeting the TCR CDR3 relied on the HTBI primer set. TCRdb fed the multiplex PCR reads into MiXCR, producing one record per CDR3 protein. This sample has about 360,000 distinct CDR3 sequences; approximately 25% occur once, and the top ten carry around 67%. The source is a man aged 50 or older with Graves' hyperthyroidism. The rearrangement uses TRBV20-1 and TRBJ1-5; D perhaps matches TRBD1 (6 bases). The sequenced sample was blood. The CDR3 sequence is CSAIGGNQPQHF. CDR3 DNA sequence: TGCAGTGCTATAGGGGGAAACCAGCCCCAGCATTTT.